Following are 8 T cell receptor beta chains from one sample sequenced in a study of T cells in Graves' hyperthyroidism and ophthalmopathy. Amplified regions were TCR beta CDR3 sequences from RNA transcripts. HTBI primers were employed in a first-round RT-PCR of the TCR CDR3. TCRdb fed the multiplex PCR reads into MiXCR, producing one record per CDR3 protein. The sample holds 600,000 or so distinct CDR3 sequences, roughly 46% seen once. The sequencing sample was made of peripheral blood or thyroid tissue (not recorded which). Every receptor here comes from a woman aged 18 to 35 with Graves' hyperthyroidism.

The chain recombines TRBV7-9 with TRBJ1-1; D unclear. CDR1 and CDR2 from the germline V gene are SEHNR and FQNEAQ (reference sequence). The CDR3 contains 15 residues. The V end lost 1 base, the J end lost 0 bases, and 9 bases lay between the germline ends. DNA of the CDR3: TGTGCCAGCAGCTTAGTCCGCGGCCTGAACACTGAAGCTTTCTTT. Residues: CASSLVRGLNTEAFF.

The chain uses TRBV7-3 and TRBJ2-2, with D maybe TRBD2 (6 bases). Trimming pared 0 bases from V and 7 bases from J, leaving 9 bases between. The germline V gene encodes CDR1 SGHTA and CDR2 FQGTGA. The CDR3 loop spans 14 amino acids. The DNA of the CDR3 is TGTGCCAGCAGCTTAACACTAGCCATCGGGGAGCTGTTTTTT. It encodes CASSLTLAIGELFF.

A note on this clonotype: The missing conserved phenylalanine or tryptophan at the end of this CDR3 makes a read error likely. The DNA is omitted, as the CDR3 cannot be located on it reliably, and the CDR3 follows TCRdb's listing. The chain employs TRBV2 and TRBJ1-1. Both ends counted, the CDR3 spans 10 residues. Germline CDR1 is SNHLY and CDR2 is FYNNEI. The CDR3 spells CASSGTGLYY.

This clonotype has a handful of counts. CDR3 DNA: TGTGCCGCCTTTTACGAGCAGTACTTC. Protein sequence: CAAFYEQYF. This chain connects TRBV7-9 to TRBJ2-7; D uncertain. Deletions cut 11 bases from V and 4 bases from J, with 6 bases between. Germline V gives CDR1 SEHNR, CDR2 FQNEAQ (reference sequence). The CDR3 sequence is 9 residues long.

This sequence joins TRBV7-2 and TRBJ2-7; the match to TRBD1 covers 12 bases. The germline CDR1 and CDR2 sequences are SGHTA and FQGNSA. Trimming cost V 3 bases and J 7 bases; bases outside gene matches: 10. This CDR3 spans 16 amino acids. CDR3 in amino acids: CASSFRGQGAVGEQYF. The CDR3 DNA reads TGTGCCAGCAGCTTTCGGGGACAGGGGGCGGTCGGGGAGCAGTACTTC.

The sample holds many counts of this clonotype. The chain uses TRBV12-3 or TRBV12-4 and TRBJ1-1, with D unclear. V lost 5 bases and J 0 bases, leaving 7 bases between the germline ends. This CDR3 spans 13 amino acids. As DNA, the CDR3 is TGTGCCAGCAGTGCAACGCTGAACACTGAAGCTTTCTTT. Its protein is CASSATLNTEAFF.

This chain's CDR3 is CATSDAPGQGADGANVLTF. The CDR3 DNA is TGTGCCACCAGTGATGCCCCGGGACAGGGGGCGGACGGGGCCAACGTCCTGACTTTC. The chain carries TRBV24-1 and TRBJ2-6; 12 bases are a match to TRBD1. After removal of 3 bases from V and 4 bases from J, the junction contained 9 bases not matched to a gene. The CDR3 is 19 amino acids. The germline CDR1 and CDR2 sequences are KGHDR and SFDVKD.

On this clonotype: A much larger clone sits a single nucleotide away, making a read error possible. The rearrangement joins TRBV29-1 to TRBJ2-7; maybe TRBD2 (5 bases). Germline CDR1 SQVTM, CDR2 ANQGSEA. This CDR3 has 12 amino acids. V gave up 5 bases and J gave up 2 bases, with 10 bases separating them. The CDR3 protein is CSVTQRAYEQYF. CDR3 in DNA: TGCAGCGTTACCCAGAGGGCCTACGAGCAGTACTTC.